The clone carrying this T cell receptor (beta chain) was observed a handful of times. The sample comes from a study of T-cell memory formation after mild COVID-19. Germline V gives CDR1 KGHDR, CDR2 SFDVKD. The CDR3 runs to 14 residues. Trimming at V came to 10 bases and at J to 1 base, leaving 7 bases not matched to a gene. The authors produced TCR alpha and TCR beta cDNA libraries with sample barcodes and UMIs by 5'RACE using constant-segment primers. TCRdb called the 5' RACE reads again in MiXCR, with one record for every CDR3 protein. The table shows hundreds of thousands of distinct CDR3 sequences, with approximately 25% occurring only once.

The receptor's source is an adult woman who had mild COVID-19 (a few samples of this study predate the infection). Cell type and time point are not known. Sample: PBMCs or a T cell subset sorted from them (not recorded which). The gene calls are TRBV24-1 and TRBJ2-3, with 7 bases fitting TRBD1. Written as DNA, the CDR3 is TGTGCCACTAGAGACGACAGGGGCACAGATACGCAGTATTTT. Protein: CATRDDRGTDTQYF.